This T cell receptor beta chain was retrieved from a study of human T cells and chemical hapten exposure. V lost 3 bases to trimming and J lost 4 bases, with 0 bases between them. Per germline, CDR1 SQVTM and CDR2 ANQGSEA. CDR3 length: 10 residues. Within the library, unique molecular identifiers were attached to each individual cDNA molecule. TCRdb redid the calling of the reads with MiXCR, one entry per CDR3 protein. The table includes more than 100,000 distinct CDR3 sequences, 6.5% to 10% detected once. Researchers extracted total RNA from unfractionated whole blood. This clonotype was seen many times.

This clonotype was obtained from a human donor in good health. Some clones in this sample may be carry-over from other donors' samples. The J gene is TRBJ2-2, the V gene TRBV29-1; D remains unclear. Sequenced material: whole blood. The CDR3 bases are TGCAGCGTTGACACCGGGGAGCTGTTTTTT. Protein product: CSVDTGELFF.